Below, 12 T cell receptor beta chains from the same sample are listed, as sequenced in a study of graft-versus-host responses after intestinal transplantation. Libraries were prepared by immunoSEQ multiplex PCR; TCRdb keeps only in-frame clonotypes and omits some of them. The sample shows tens of thousands of clones, roughly 93% of them seen only once. For these TCRs, the target antigens are not known. Source: unstimulated CD8+ T cells sorted from spleen or lymph node cells, taken before transplant. The receptors stem from a human donor who was the organ donor for an intestinal transplant.

The rearrangement joins TRBV11-2 to TRBJ2-5; D is ambiguous. The length of the CDR3 is 12 residues. Germline V gene sequence: CDR1 SGHAT, CDR2 FQNNGV. With 4 bases removed from V and 4 bases from J, the gap between germline ends came to 7 bases. The CDR3, as DNA: TGTGCCAGCAGCTCGGTTGCAGAGACCCAGTACTTC. This codes for CASSSVAETQYF. The full variable domain, its missing parts supplied by reference TRBV11-2 and TRBJ2-5, is EAGVAQSPRYKIIEKRQSVAFWCNPISGHATLYWYQQILGQGPKLLIQFQNNGVVDDSQLPKDRFSAERLKGVDSTLKIQPAKLEDSAVYLCASSSVAETQYFGPGTRLLVL.

The CDR3 spells CASSLRLDAWANNYNEQFF. DNA of the CDR3: TGTGCCAGCAGCCTCCGACTAGACGCCTGGGCTAACAACTACAATGAGCAGTTCTTC. The V call is TRBV13, the J call TRBJ2-1; tentatively, D is TRBD2 (6 bases). The CDR3 is made up of 19 amino acids. The V gene's germline CDR1 is PRHDT and CDR2 FYEKMQ (reference sequence). Trimming removed 5 bases at V and 3 bases at J, with 26 bases between.

This clone was picked up a small number of times. The V and J genes are TRBV2 and TRBJ2-2; 8 bases are shared with TRBD1. The CDR3 sequence is 16 residues long. Germline lookup yields CDR1 SNHLY and CDR2 FYNNEI. Trimming removed 6 bases from V and 3 bases from J; junction bases left unmatched: 9. The CDR3 region is CASSGQGAGYTGELFF. Here the CDR3 DNA reads TGTGCCAGCAGCGGTCAGGGGGCGGGGTACACCGGGGAGCTGTTTTTT. Using reference TRBV2 and TRBJ2-2 for the parts outside the CDR3, the full variable domain is EPEVTQTPSHQVTQMGQEVILRCVPISNHLYFYWYRQILGQKVEFLVSFYNNEISEKSEIFDDQFSVERPDGSNFTLKIRSTKLEDSAMYFCASSGQGAGYTGELFFGEGSRLTVL.

The V gene is TRBV7-8, the J gene TRBJ2-1; the D gene is possibly TRBD2 (6 bases). From germline, CDR1 is SGHVS and CDR2 FQNEAQ. Deletions cut 5 bases from V and 0 bases from J, with 23 bases between. This CDR3 region has 19 residues. Written as DNA, the CDR3 is TGTGCCAGCAGCCCCCTACCCGATGCGGGGAGCAGCTCCTACAATGAGCAGTTCTTC. Translated: CASSPLPDAGSSSYNEQFF.

The V call is TRBV5-5, the J call TRBJ1-3; D call uncertain. V lost 2 bases, J lost 8 bases, and 11 bases lay in between. Germline values: CDR1 SGHKS, CDR2 YYEKEE (reference sequence). This CDR3 comprises 13 residues. The CDR3 reads CASSFEWRYTIYF. In nucleotides, the CDR3 is TGTGCCAGCAGCTTCGAGTGGAGATACACCATATATTTT.

The chain carries TRBV6-5 and TRBJ1-6, with a possible D match to TRBD1 (6 bases). The CDR3 consists of 11 residues. Germline V gives CDR1 MNHEY, CDR2 SVGAGI. V lost 5 bases and J lost 15, with 11 bases in between. The CDR3 nucleotides are TGTGCCAGCAGTGGGGGCCCAGACCTCCACTTT. Translation gives CASSGGPDLHF.

V usage is TRBV9 and J usage is TRBJ2-3, with 8 bases identical to TRBD1. Trimming took 4 bases from V and 9 from J; bases not matched to a gene: 13. This CDR3 spans 15 amino acids. Germline lookup yields CDR1 SGDLS and CDR2 YYNGEE. In DNA, the CDR3 is TGTGCCAGCAGCCTTGGGGCAGGGGGCCCCAGAACGCAGTATTTT. Amino acid sequence: CASSLGAGGPRTQYF.

The chain uses TRBV6-5 and TRBJ1-1, with 9 bases that match TRBD1. In germline, CDR1 is MNHEY, CDR2 SVGAGI. There are 14 residues in the CDR3. Unmatched junction bases numbered 8, after V lost 7 bases and J lost 5 bases. The CDR3, as DNA: TGTGCCAGCAAACCGGGACAGGGCGTGACTGAAGCTTTCTTT. Protein sequence: CASKPGQGVTEAFF.

V and J are TRBV6-5 and TRBJ2-7, with 16 nucleotides matching TRBD2. The germline V gene has CDR1 MNHEY and CDR2 SVGAGI. V gave up 5 bases and J gave up 7 bases; unmatched junction bases: 5. The CDR3 is 15 residues long. This chain's CDR3 is CASSGTSGGAWEQYF. Written as DNA, the CDR3 is TGTGCCAGCAGTGGGACTAGCGGGGGGGCATGGGAGCAGTACTTC.

The chain joins TRBV6-1 to TRBJ1-2, with 7 bases fitting TRBD1. CDR1 MNHNS and CDR2 SASEGT come from the germline V gene. Trimming at V came to 4 bases and at J to 4 bases, leaving 6 bases not matched to a gene. The CDR3 totals 14 residues. CDR3 DNA sequence: TGTGCCAGCAGTGGGGGACAGCTACTCTATGGCTACACCTTC. Protein sequence: CASSGGQLLYGYTF.

The sample holds a few counts of this clone. The chain links TRBV10-2 to TRBJ2-7; tentatively, D is TRBD1 (5 bases). The V gene lost 8 bases and the J gene lost 3 bases, with 11 bases spanning the gap. Looked up from germline, CDR1 is WSHSY and CDR2 is SAAADI. The CDR3 contains 12 residues. The CDR3 bases are TGCGCCAGCTCGTCACAGGACTACGAGCAGTACTTC. This gives the protein CASSSQDYEQYF.

As DNA, the CDR3 is TGTGCCAGCAGCACTAAGCGGGGGGAGACCTACGAGCAGTACTTC. It yields the protein CASSTKRGETYEQYF. V usage is TRBV6-4 and J usage is TRBJ2-7, with 9 bases identical to TRBD2. Germline lookup yields CDR1 MRHNA and CDR2 SNTAGT. This CDR3 comprises 15 residues. V shed 6 bases and J 2 bases; nucleotides not matched to a gene: 8.